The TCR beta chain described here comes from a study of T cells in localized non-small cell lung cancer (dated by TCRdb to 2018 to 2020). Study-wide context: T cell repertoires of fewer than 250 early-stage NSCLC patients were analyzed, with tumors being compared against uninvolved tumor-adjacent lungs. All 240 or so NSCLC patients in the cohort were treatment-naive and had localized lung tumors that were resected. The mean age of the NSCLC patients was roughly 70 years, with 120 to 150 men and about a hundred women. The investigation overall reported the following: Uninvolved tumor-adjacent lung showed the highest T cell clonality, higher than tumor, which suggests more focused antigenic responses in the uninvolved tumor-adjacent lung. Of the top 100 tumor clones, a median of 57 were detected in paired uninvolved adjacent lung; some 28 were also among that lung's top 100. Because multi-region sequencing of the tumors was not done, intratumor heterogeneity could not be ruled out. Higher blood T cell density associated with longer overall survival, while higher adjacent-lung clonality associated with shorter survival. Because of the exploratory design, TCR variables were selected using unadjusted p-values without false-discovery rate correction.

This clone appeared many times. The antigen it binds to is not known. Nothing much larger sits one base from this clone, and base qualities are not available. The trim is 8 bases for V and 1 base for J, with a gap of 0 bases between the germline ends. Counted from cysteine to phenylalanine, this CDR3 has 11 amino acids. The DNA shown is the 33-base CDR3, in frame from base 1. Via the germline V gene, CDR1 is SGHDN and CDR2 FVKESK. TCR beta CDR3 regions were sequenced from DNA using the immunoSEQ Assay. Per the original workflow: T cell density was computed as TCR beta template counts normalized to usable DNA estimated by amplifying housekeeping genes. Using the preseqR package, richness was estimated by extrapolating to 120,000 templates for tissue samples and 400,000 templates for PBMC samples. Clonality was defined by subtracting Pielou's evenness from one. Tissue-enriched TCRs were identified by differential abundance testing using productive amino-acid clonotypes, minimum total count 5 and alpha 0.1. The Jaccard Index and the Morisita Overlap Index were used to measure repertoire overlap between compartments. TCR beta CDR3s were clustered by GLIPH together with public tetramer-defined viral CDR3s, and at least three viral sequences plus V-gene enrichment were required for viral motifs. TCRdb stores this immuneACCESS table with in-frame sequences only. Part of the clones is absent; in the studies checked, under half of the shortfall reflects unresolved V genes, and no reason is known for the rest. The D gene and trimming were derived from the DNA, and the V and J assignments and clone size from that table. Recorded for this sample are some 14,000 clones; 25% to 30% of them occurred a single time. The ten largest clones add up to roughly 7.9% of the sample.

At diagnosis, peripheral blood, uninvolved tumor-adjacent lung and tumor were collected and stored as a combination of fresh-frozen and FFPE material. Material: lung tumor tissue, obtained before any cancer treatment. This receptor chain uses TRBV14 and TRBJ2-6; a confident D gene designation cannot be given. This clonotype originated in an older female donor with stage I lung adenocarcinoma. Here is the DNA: TGTGCCAGCTCTGGGGCCAACGTCCTGACTTTC. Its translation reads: CASSGANVLTF.